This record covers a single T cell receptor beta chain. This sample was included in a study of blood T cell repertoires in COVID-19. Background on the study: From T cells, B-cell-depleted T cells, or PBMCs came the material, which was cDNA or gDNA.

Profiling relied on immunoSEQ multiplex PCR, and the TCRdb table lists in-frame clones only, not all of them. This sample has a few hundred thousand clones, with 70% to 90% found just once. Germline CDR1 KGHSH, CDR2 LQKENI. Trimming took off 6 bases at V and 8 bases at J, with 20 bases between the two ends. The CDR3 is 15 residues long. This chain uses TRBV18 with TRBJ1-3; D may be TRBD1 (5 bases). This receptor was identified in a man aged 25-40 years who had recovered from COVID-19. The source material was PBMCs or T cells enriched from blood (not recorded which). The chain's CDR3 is CASSLMSTVGDTIYF. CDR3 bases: TGTGCCAGCTCTCTAATGTCGACAGTTGGGGACACCATATATTTT.